These T cell receptor beta chains were read from a single sample in a study of human T cells and chemical hapten exposure. TCRdb independently ran MiXCR on the RACE reads; one entry per CDR3 protein. The sample has about 350,000 distinct CDR3 sequences, more than 5% seen once. Specimen: whole blood, collected in connection with sensitization to the hapten diphenylcyclopropenone (DPC). The receptors shown here come from a woman between 18 and 29 years old with alopecia areata. Some clones in this sample may be carry-over from other donors' samples. CDR3s include the opening cysteine and the closing phenylalanine or tryptophan. D genes are given only for firm matches. Clone size appears in some rows only: once, few, many, or a class for an expanded clone.

length,J,D,size,V,DNA,CDR3
16,TRBJ1-4,NA,many,TRBV4-1,TGCGCCAGCAGCCAGCTGGGGGGGGGCTCAAGAGAAAAACTGTTTTTT,CASSQLGGGSREKLFF
13,TRBJ2-7,NA,NA,TRBV14,TGTGCCAGCAGCCCCTCCCGGAGCGGCGAGCAGTACTTC,CASSPSRSGEQYF
11,TRBJ1-2,NA,many,TRBV28,TGTGCCAGCAGTAAGGTTTGGGGCTACACCTTC,CASSKVWGYTF
15,TRBJ2-7,NA,few,TRBV13,TGTGCCAGCAGCGCGCGGGGGCCTCCTTTCTACGAGCAGTACTTC,CASSARGPPFYEQYF
16,TRBJ1-4,NA,NA,TRBV6-5,TGTGCCAGCAGTTCCTTGGGAGGTGCAACTAATGAAAAACTGTTTTTT,CASSSLGGATNEKLFF
15,TRBJ1-5,NA,many,TRBV6-5,TGTGCCAGCAGTTCCACGGCCTATAGCAATCAGCCCCAGCATTTT,CASSSTAYSNQPQHF
16,TRBJ1-1,NA,many,TRBV7-2,TGTGCCAGCAGCCCAAGACCCTACGGGTCGGGGACTGAAGCTTTCTTT,CASSPRPYGSGTEAFF
15,TRBJ1-1,TRBD1,many,TRBV28,TGTGCCAGCACCCGATTTGGACAGGGGATGATTGAAGCTTTCTTT,CASTRFGQGMIEAFF
12,TRBJ1-5,NA,NA,TRBV20-1,TGCAGTGCTAGGGGCAGAGGTCAGCCCCAGCATTTT,CSARGRGQPQHF
11,TRBJ1-1,NA,many,TRBV6-2/TRBV6-3,TGTGCCAGCAGCCAGGGGACTGAAGCTTTCTTT,CASSQGTEAFF
15,TRBJ1-5,NA,few,TRBV3-1,TGTGCCAGCAGCCTCATGACAGATAGCAATCAGCCCCAGCATTTT,CASSLMTDSNQPQHF